This entry is about one T cell receptor beta chain. Its specificity is not known. The CDR3 extends over 16 amino acids. V was clipped by 6 bases and J by 3 bases; unmatched bases: 9. Looked up from germline, CDR1 is DFQATT and CDR2 is SNEGSKA (reference sequence). Treatment defined: roughly 10-day PBMC culture with coronavirus spike peptide pools or control peptides (ViraFEST assay). US Alpha, Beta and Delta variants postdated the positive PCR dates, which ran from March to December 2020. The data originate from a study of vaccination and CD4 T cells after COVID-19. Overall study: Post-vaccine sampling followed dose two by a median roughly 65 days (range 14 to 241).

With the Oncomine TCR Beta short-read assay, DNA from cultured CD4+ T cells was sequenced. TCRdb reprocessed the PCR reads with MiXCR, giving one entry per CDR3 protein. The sample contains under 15,000 distinct CDR3 sequences, 75% of which appear only once. Broader study findings: The study sampled relatively few convalescent patients and omitted early post-infection timepoints.

This clonotype originated in a human donor who had recovered from COVID-19. Material for sequencing was CD4+ T cells from blood, cultured in vitro. The chain recombines TRBV20-1 with TRBJ1-5, with 12 bases matching TRBD1. In DNA form, the CDR3 reads TGCAGTGCCCGACGGGGACAGGGGGCGCCCAATCAGCCCCAGCATTTT. Translated, it gives CSARRGQGAPNQPQHF.